Below are 18 T cell receptor beta chains sequenced from a single sample in a study of radiation and T cells in renal cell carcinoma. The time point denotes: blood 2 weeks post-SBRT. As to treatment: 15 Gy SBRT to primary tumor, nephrectomy 4 weeks later. Some clones are missing from TCRdb's copy, which holds only in-frame ones; the method was immunoSEQ multiplex PCR. The sample has 160,000 or so clones; approximately 86% are singletons. The sample here was blood, taken from a patient whose treatment included radiotherapy and nephrectomy. Receptors were obtained from a woman in her 50s with renal cell carcinoma.

This clone was seen a single time. This rearrangement joins TRBV19 to TRBJ1-3, with D possibly matching TRBD1 (6 bases). The CDR3 length is 15 residues. Trimming cost V 6 bases and J 2 bases, with 14 bases left between them. The V gene's germline CDR1 is LNHDA and CDR2 SQIVND (reference sequence). The CDR3 DNA sequence: TGTGCCAGTAGGCAAAACAGGGAGGCTGGAAACACCATATATTTT. Amino acid sequence: CASRQNREAGNTIYF.

This chain joins TRBV9 and TRBJ1-1; maybe TRBD1 (6 bases). CDR1 SGDLS and CDR2 YYNGEE come from the germline V gene. V lost 0 bases, J lost 6 bases, and 15 bases lay in between. This CDR3 has 15 residues. DNA of the CDR3: TGTGCCAGCAGCGTAGGCGGTACAGGGTACCCTGAAGCTTTCTTT. Encoded protein: CASSVGGTGYPEAFF.

The V and J genes are TRBV6-6 and TRBJ2-5; a possible D gene is TRBD1 (6 bases). Germline V CDR1 and CDR2: MNHNY, SVGAGI (reference sequence). V gave up 6 bases and J gave up 2 bases, with 16 bases separating them. This CDR3 region has 15 residues. The CDR3 region is CASSPPGAAQETQYF. The CDR3 DNA reads TGTGCCAGCAGCCCCCCAGGGGCCGCACAAGAGACCCAGTACTTC.

V gene TRBV18 combines with J gene TRBJ1-3, with D unclear. The CDR3 is 14 residues long. CDR1 and CDR2 from the germline V gene are KGHSH and LQKENI. Trimming removed 4 bases from V and 4 bases from J, with 11 bases in between. Here the CDR3 DNA reads TGTGCCAGCTCACGGTTGGACGGGGGAAACACCATATATTTT. The encoded protein is CASSRLDGGNTIYF.

The chain uses TRBV2 and TRBJ2-5; tentatively, D is TRBD2 (6 bases). Germline V gene lookup returns CDR1 SNHLY and CDR2 FYNNEI. Trimming cost V 2 bases and J 5 bases, with 15 bases left between them. This CDR3 has 15 residues. The CDR3 sequence: CASSEFGRGEETQYF. The CDR3 nucleotides are TGTGCCAGCAGTGAATTCGGGCGGGGAGAGGAGACCCAGTACTTC.

The chain links TRBV7-2 to TRBJ1-4; D not resolved. CDR1 and CDR2 from the germline V gene are SGHTA and FQGNSA. Trimming removed 0 bases from V and 2 bases from J, with 7 bases in between. CDR3 length equals 15 residues. CDR3 amino acids: CASSLAGGTNEKLFF. The CDR3 region has the DNA TGTGCCAGCAGCTTAGCTGGTGGGACTAATGAAAAACTGTTTTTT.

V gene TRBV25-1 combines with J gene TRBJ2-1, with a weak D call TRBD1 (5 bases). The V gene's germline CDR1 is MGHDK and CDR2 SYGVNS. Trimming took off 6 bases at V and 5 bases at J, with 17 bases between the two ends. CDR3 size: 15 residues. CDR3 amino acids: CASRGRLASDNEQFF. CDR3 bases: TGTGCCAGCAGGGGGCGGTTGGCGTCAGACAATGAGCAGTTCTTC.

The chain is built from TRBV6-1 and TRBJ1-4, with 10 bases aligning to TRBD1. Germline V gene data show CDR1 as MNHNS and CDR2 as SASEGT. This CDR3 has 16 residues. Trimming at V came to 3 bases and at J to 8 bases, leaving 9 bases not matched to a gene. CDR3 sequence (DNA): TGTGCCAGCAGTGACTATTCAGGGACAGGGGACGAAAAACTGTTTTTT. Translated, it gives CASSDYSGTGDEKLFF.

The CDR3 bases are TGTGCCAGCAGGTACTCGGGGGCCAGCTACGAGCAGTACTTC. Translation gives CASRYSGASYEQYF. The chain carries TRBV2 and TRBJ2-7; D assignment may be TRBD1 or TRBD2 (6 bases each). Germline V gene data show CDR1 as SNHLY and CDR2 as FYNNEI. This CDR3 region has 14 residues. V lost 6 bases to trimming and J lost 3 bases, with 15 bases between them.

As concerns this clone: The sample carries other DNA sequences with the same CDR3. V gene TRBV6-5 combines with J gene TRBJ1-5; no definite D call. V lost 2 bases and J lost 7, with 9 bases in between. This CDR3 comprises 13 residues. CDR1 is MNHEY, CDR2 SVGAGI, per germline. CDR3 sequence: CASSYREGQPQHF. CDR3 sequence (DNA): TGTGCCAGCAGTTACAGGGAGGGACAGCCCCAGCATTTT.

The rearrangement joins TRBV5-1 to TRBJ2-2; 7 nucleotides line up with TRBD1. The CDR3 consists of 16 residues. Germline V gene sequence: CDR1 SGHRS, CDR2 YFSETQ. V shed 4 bases and J 1 base; nucleotides not matched to a gene: 7. Written as DNA, the CDR3 is TGCGCCAGCAGCATACGACAGGGTAGGAACACCGGGGAGCTGTTTTTT. It codes for CASSIRQGRNTGELFF.

V and J are TRBV5-5 and TRBJ1-2, with 10 bases lining up with TRBD1. Germline CDR1 reads SGHKS; CDR2 reads YYEKEE (reference sequence). This CDR3 has 15 residues. J was trimmed by 1 base and V by 6 bases; bases with no gene match: 6. CDR3 region: CASTPTGGSNYGYTF. CDR3 sequence (DNA): TGTGCCAGCACCCCGACAGGGGGCAGTAACTATGGCTACACCTTC.

This clone appeared a single time. The V and J genes are TRBV9 and TRBJ1-2, with 10 bases aligning to TRBD1. Per the germline V gene, CDR1 is SGDLS and CDR2 is YYNGEE. The CDR3 consists of 16 residues. The ends lost 4 bases at V and 4 bases at J; junction bases unmatched: 10. The DNA of the CDR3 is TGTGCCAGCAGCTCCGCCGGGACAGGGGTTGCCTATGGCTACACCTTC. This codes for CASSSAGTGVAYGYTF. Drawing the rest from reference TRBV9 and TRBJ1-2, the complete variable domain is DSGVTQTPKHLITATGQRVTLRCSPRSGDLSVYWYQQSLDQGLQFLIQYYNGEERAKGNILERFSAQQFPDLHSELNLSSLELGDSALYFCASSSAGTGVAYGYTFGSGTRLTVV.

This chain uses TRBV12-5 with TRBJ2-7, with D possibly matching TRBD1 (6 bases). V was pared by 5 bases and J by 2 bases, with 19 bases between. Germline V gene data show CDR1 as LGHNT and CDR2 as FRNRAP. This CDR3 is 16 amino acids long. CDR3 sequence reads: CASGLSVDRIAYEQYF. The CDR3, as DNA: TGTGCTAGTGGTCTGAGCGTCGACAGGATCGCCTACGAGCAGTACTTC.

This clone was detected once. V is TRBV4-1 and J is TRBJ2-5; 9 bases match TRBD2. J was trimmed by 4 bases and V by 8 bases; bases with no gene match: 5. This CDR3 comprises 13 residues. Germline V gene sequence: CDR1 MGHRA, CDR2 YSYEKL. CDR3 sequence: CASRGGALETQYF. CDR3 bases: TGCGCCAGCCGCGGGGGGGCCTTAGAGACCCAGTACTTC.

DNA of the CDR3: TGTGCCAGCAGCCAAGGGACTAGCGGTACGTACAATGAGCAGTTCTTC. This sequence encodes CASSQGTSGTYNEQFF. This chain connects TRBV11-2 to TRBJ2-1; 11 nucleotides align to TRBD2. CDR1 is SGHAT and CDR2 is FQNNGV in the germline V gene. Trimming removed 5 bases from V and 4 bases from J; junction bases left unmatched: 7. The length of the CDR3 is 16 residues. The full variable domain, with the rest looked up from reference TRBV11-2 and TRBJ2-1, is EAGVAQSPRYKIIEKRQSVAFWCNPISGHATLYWYQQILGQGPKLLIQFQNNGVVDDSQLPKDRFSAERLKGVDSTLKIQPAKLEDSAVYLCASSQGTSGTYNEQFFGPGTRLTVL.

This chain uses TRBV5-8 with TRBJ1-1; the D is unclear. Trimming left V 2 bases short and J 6 bases short, with 8 bases between. The CDR3 sequence is 12 residues long. Germline CDR1 is SGHTS and CDR2 is YDEGEE. DNA of the CDR3: TGTGCCAGCAGCTTTCCAAGCCCTGAAGCTTTCTTT. This encodes CASSFPSPEAFF.

The V gene is TRBV7-2, the J gene TRBJ1-1; TRBD1 agrees at 9 bases. This CDR3 has 14 amino acids. Germline-derived CDR1 and CDR2 are SGHTA and FQGNSA. The V gene end was trimmed by 5 bases and the J gene end by 3 bases; junction bases not matched to a gene: 4. The CDR3 sequence is CASSVRQGDTEAFF. As DNA, the CDR3 is TGTGCCAGCAGCGTCCGACAGGGGGACACTGAAGCTTTCTTT.